This TCR beta chain was retrieved from a study of T cell repertoires in ileal Crohn's disease. Across the study: Surgery for a complication: stricturing in around 60%, penetrating in about 40%. About half received postoperative treatment, about a dozen with thiopurines and around 17 anti-TNF. TCRB immunosequencing input was about 520 nanograms of biopsy DNA per sample.

The CDR3 consists of 13 residues. V was cut by 4 bases and J by 2 bases, with 8 bases left in between. Germline V gene data show CDR1 as MRHNA and CDR2 as SNTAGT. The time point here: inflamed ileum from the surgical specimen. Using immunoSEQ multiplex PCR, the repertoire was profiled, and TCRdb retains in-frame clones only, with some absent. Of around 16,000 clones listed, around 90% are singletons. Whole-study findings and limits: Sorted CD8 T cells held more high-frequency clones than CD4.

With respect to this clone: What it recognizes is unknown. This sample includes further DNA sequences coding for the same CDR3.

V gene TRBV6-4 combines with J gene TRBJ1-1, with no clear D. The receptor's source is an adult with Crohn's disease. Sequences were obtained from ileal tissue. The CDR3 here is CASSVARNTEAFF. The CDR3 nucleotides are TGTGCCAGCAGTGTGGCCAGAAACACTGAAGCTTTCTTT.